This paragraph reports one T cell receptor (beta chain). This CDR3 comprises 14 residues. CDR1 is SEHNR and CDR2 is FQNEAQ in the germline V gene (reference sequence). Trimming removed 2 bases at V and 5 bases at J, with 12 bases between. This sample stems from a study of control samples from healthy donors and cancer patients. Profiled with immunoSEQ multiplex PCR; TCRdb holds only in-frame clones, not every one. The sample carries about 160,000 clones, about 94% recorded once. The clonotype was recovered from a woman in her thirties or forties in good health. V is TRBV7-9 and J is TRBJ2-5; D is unclear. The sample comprised blood. The DNA for the CDR3 is TGTGCCAGCAGCTTAATGGGTGGTGGGGAGACCCAGTACTTC. Protein product: CASSLMGGGETQYF.